This T cell receptor beta chain was sequenced in a study of cytomegalovirus exposure and HLA in healthy donors. Study-level findings and limits: Certain sequence variants were highly shared and formed a cluster, and this cluster was likely a sequencing artifact.

Among the donors, all were healthy bone marrow donors. Trimming left V 4 bases short and J 1 base short, with 16 bases between. CDR1 is MDHEN, CDR2 SYDVKM, per germline. The CDR3 runs to 16 residues. This clone was recorded a few times. What it recognizes is unknown. PCR primers comprised 60 Vbeta and 13 Jbeta primers. Method: immunoSEQ multiplex PCR; TCRdb's copy keeps in-frame clones and lacks some. Altogether about 140,000 clones are present, roughly four fifths being singletons, with the ten largest covering 1.4%. The sequenced sample consisted of PBMCs. This rearrangement joins TRBV28 to TRBJ1-1; D perhaps matches TRBD1 (5 bases). This clonotype was sampled from a man aged 30 to 39 in good health and CMV-seropositive. CDR3 protein: CASSSITGTANTEAFF. For the CDR3, the DNA is TGTGCCAGCAGTTCTATAACCGGGACTGCGAACACTGAAGCTTTCTTT.